One and the same sample provided the 7 T cell receptor beta chains below, sequenced in a study of blood T cell repertoires in COVID-19. Produced via immunoSEQ multiplex PCR; TCRdb's table is partial and in-frame only. This table has around 59,000 clones, around 70% appearing once. Sequenced sample: peripheral blood. The receptors were gathered from a woman between 45 and 65 years old with active or convalescent COVID-19.

This chain joins TRBV5-1 and TRBJ1-1; 7 bases are a match to TRBD1. This CDR3 comprises 14 residues. In germline, CDR1 is SGHRS, CDR2 YFSETQ. V trimming: 7 bases; J trimming: 6 bases; junction bases outside the gene matches: 12. CDR3 nucleotides: TGCGCCAGCGGGTCGGGACAGAATCGGGCTGAAGCTTTCTTT. It codes for CASGSGQNRAEAFF.

The chain recombines TRBV6-5 with TRBJ1-6; D not certain. Trimming took 6 bases from V and 8 from J, leaving 11 bases between them. This CDR3 region has 13 residues. The V gene's germline CDR1 is MNHEY and CDR2 SVGAGI. CDR3 loop: CASRRKMDSPLHF. The CDR3 DNA reads as TGTGCCAGCAGGAGGAAAATGGATTCACCCCTCCACTTT.

This clone has just one count. The chain has TRBV19 and TRBJ2-7; a possible D gene is TRBD1 (5 bases). The CDR3 runs to 15 residues. The germline V gene encodes CDR1 LNHDA and CDR2 SQIVND (reference sequence). Between the trimmed V and J ends, which lost 3 bases and 3 bases, there was a span of 15 bases. DNA of the CDR3: TGTGCCAGTAGTATTGGTAAAGGGGTGGTCTACGAGCAGTACTTC. This translates into CASSIGKGVVYEQYF.

CDR3 protein: CASSLDRVGYNEQFF. DNA of the CDR3: TGCGCCAGCAGCTTGGACAGGGTAGGTTACAATGAGCAGTTCTTC. The chain links TRBV5-1 to TRBJ2-1, with a tentative D call TRBD1 (6 bases). The germline V and J ends were trimmed by 0 bases and 4 bases, with 11 bases remaining between them. This CDR3 region has 15 residues. CDR1 and CDR2 from the germline V gene are SGHRS and YFSETQ.

This chain uses TRBV7-9 with TRBJ2-3; D uncertain. The germline V gene encodes CDR1 SEHNR and CDR2 FQNEAQ (reference sequence). The CDR3 is 14 amino acids. V was shortened by 3 bases and J by 4 bases, with 11 bases between the two germline ends. CDR3: CASSFEALADTQYF. The CDR3, as DNA: TGTGCCAGCAGCTTTGAAGCGTTGGCAGATACGCAGTATTTT.

The rearrangement uses TRBV27 and TRBJ2-4; a weak D match, TRBD1 (6 bases). From germline, CDR1 is MNHEY and CDR2 SMNVEV (reference sequence). The CDR3 extends over 13 amino acids. V lost 7 bases and J 6 bases, leaving 13 bases between the germline ends. For the CDR3, the DNA is TGTGCCAGCAAAAGACAGGACTTAAACATTCAGTACTTC. Translation gives CASKRQDLNIQYF.

V gene TRBV7-2 combines with J gene TRBJ2-3, with TRBD2 matching over 14 bases. V trimming: 5 bases; J trimming: 9 bases; junction bases outside the gene matches: 4. CDR1 is SGHTA, CDR2 FQGNSA, per germline. This CDR3 comprises 14 residues. This CDR3 reads CASSPGTSGRTQYF. The CDR3 bases are TGTGCCAGCAGCCCCGGGACTAGCGGGAGAACGCAGTATTTT.